One and the same sample provided the 12 T cell receptor beta chains below, sequenced in a study of blood T cell repertoires in COVID-19. This table comes from immunoSEQ multiplex PCR, and its TCRdb copy is limited to in-frame clones, with some not included. The profile shows some 250,000 clones, approximately 88% of them singletons. Sequencing input: peripheral blood. These receptors all come from a middle-aged man with acute or convalescent COVID-19.

The gene calls are TRBV5-1 and TRBJ1-2; 9 bases agree with TRBD1. V lost 4 bases and J lost 2; bases outside the gene matches: 3. CDR1 SGHRS and CDR2 YFSETQ come from the germline V gene. This CDR3 contains 14 residues. CDR3: CASSPGQGNYGYTF. CDR3 nucleotides: TGCGCCAGCAGCCCCGGACAGGGGAACTATGGCTACACCTTC. The entire variable domain, with the rest obtained from reference TRBV5-1 and TRBJ1-2, is as follows: KAGVTQTPRYLIKTRGQQVTLSCSPISGHRSVSWYQQTPGQGLQFLFEYFSETQRNKGNFPGRFSGRQFSNSRSEMNVSTLELGDSALYLCASSPGQGNYGYTFGSGTRLTVV.

In the case of this clone: Other nucleotide sequences from this sample produce the same CDR3. The CDR3 nucleotides are TGTGCCAGCAGTTTGGGAGGGGGGACTGAAGCTTTCTTT. The encoded protein is CASSLGGGTEAFF. This chain links TRBV12-3 or TRBV12-4 with TRBJ1-1; a possible D gene is TRBD1 (6 bases). CDR3 size: 13 residues. V shed 3 bases and J shed 5 bases, with 10 bases lying between them.

The chain is built from TRBV27 and TRBJ1-4, with D maybe TRBD1 (6 bases). The CDR3 loop spans 15 amino acids. Germline V CDR1 and CDR2: MNHEY, SMNVEV (reference sequence). V gave up 5 bases and J gave up 8 bases, with 18 bases separating them. In DNA form, the CDR3 reads TGTGCCAGCAGTCCTAAACAGGGAAGGAGGGAAAAACTGTTTTTT. It specifies CASSPKQGRREKLFF.

The chain recombines TRBV7-2 with TRBJ2-3; 8 bases fit TRBD2. Per germline, CDR1 SGHTA and CDR2 FQGNSA. There are 17 residues in the CDR3. Trimming cost V 1 base and J 1 base; bases outside gene matches: 7. The CDR3 DNA reads TGTGCCAGCAGCTTAGTACGGGCTAGCGGGCGCACAGATACGCAGTATTTT. This encodes CASSLVRASGRTDTQYF.

The chain has TRBV19 and TRBJ1-5, with D maybe TRBD1 (5 bases). CDR1 LNHDA and CDR2 SQIVND come from the germline V gene (reference sequence). This CDR3 region has 14 residues. The V gene lost 10 bases and the J gene lost 1 base, with 14 bases spanning the gap. The CDR3 sequence is CATWRGYSNQPQHF. CDR3 bases: TGTGCCACATGGAGGGGTTACAGCAATCAGCCCCAGCATTTT. Based on the CDR3 plus reference TRBV19 and TRBJ1-5, the full variable domain is DGGITQSPKYLFRKEGQNVTLSCEQNLNHDAMYWYRQDPGQGLRLIYYSQIVNDFQKGDIAEGYSVSREKKESFPLTVTSAQKNPTAFYLCATWRGYSNQPQHFGDGTRLSIL.

This clone turned up a few times. V usage is TRBV25-1 and J usage is TRBJ1-1; possibly TRBD1 for D (6 bases). Trimming took off 6 bases at V and 8 bases at J, with 16 bases between the two ends. There are 13 residues in the CDR3. CDR1 is MGHDK, CDR2 SYGVNS, per germline. CDR3 protein: CASSLGGGVEAFF. The DNA of the CDR3 is TGTGCCAGCAGCCTAGGGGGGGGCGTGGAAGCTTTCTTT. The full variable domain, in which reference TRBV25-1 and TRBJ1-1 provide the parts outside the CDR3, is EADIYQTPRYLVIGTGKKITLECSQTMGHDKMYWYQQDPGMELHLIHYSYGVNSTEKGDLSSESTVSRIRTEHFPLTLESARPSHTSQYLCASSLGGGVEAFFGQGTRLTVV.

The rearrangement uses TRBV3-1 (or the pseudogene TRBV3-2) and TRBJ1-5; 8 bases map to TRBD1. The CDR3 has 16 residues. J was trimmed by 7 bases and V by 0 bases; bases with no gene match: 8. Germline CDR1 and CDR2: LGHDT and YNNKEL (reference sequence). The CDR3 spells CASSQEFAGGQQPQHF. In nucleotides, the CDR3 is TGTGCCAGCAGCCAAGAATTCGCAGGGGGCCAACAGCCCCAGCATTTT.

The V and J genes are TRBV19 and TRBJ2-7; D call uncertain. V gave up 1 base and J gave up 0 bases, with 10 bases separating them. In germline, CDR1 is LNHDA, CDR2 SQIVND (reference sequence). CDR3 length: 15 residues. The CDR3 reads CASSIGTVSSYEQYF. The DNA of the CDR3 is TGTGCCAGTAGTATAGGTACCGTCAGCTCCTACGAGCAGTACTTC.

This clone showed up just a few times. The V and J genes are TRBV18 and TRBJ1-1; D is ambiguous. Trimming took off 3 bases at V and 5 bases at J, with 16 bases between the two ends. This CDR3 is built from 15 residues. From germline, CDR1 is KGHSH and CDR2 LQKENI. CDR3 bases: TGTGCCAGCTCACCGACAAATGGATGGGAGACTGAAGCTTTCTTT. It translates to CASSPTNGWETEAFF.

This clone was detected only once. The chain couples TRBV2 to TRBJ1-1, with D possibly matching TRBD1 (5 bases). Per germline, CDR1 SNHLY and CDR2 FYNNEI. This CDR3 is built from 15 residues. The germline V and J ends were trimmed by 5 bases and 3 bases, with 16 bases remaining between them. CDR3 coding DNA: TGTGCCAGCAGTCCAGAATCCGGGGGGTACACTGAAGCTTTCTTT. It yields the protein CASSPESGGYTEAFF.

This chain links TRBV12-3 or TRBV12-4 with TRBJ2-1, with TRBD1 as a possible D gene (5 bases). Deletions cut 3 bases from V and 7 bases from J, with 10 bases between. The CDR3 is 13 residues long. The CDR3 reads CASSFVAGNEQFF. The CDR3 nucleotides read TGTGCCAGCAGTTTCGTGGCAGGGAATGAGCAGTTCTTC.

The chain links TRBV5-1 to TRBJ1-2; D call uncertain. The CDR3 has 15 residues. Trimming removed 0 bases at V and 2 bases at J, with 11 bases between. CDR1 and CDR2 from the germline V gene are SGHRS and YFSETQ. CDR3 nucleotide sequence: TGCGCCAGCAGCTTGGACAGCTTAAAGAACTATGGCTACACCTTC. Translation: CASSLDSLKNYGYTF. The variable domain in full, with the rest retrieved from reference TRBV5-1 and TRBJ1-2, is KAGVTQTPRYLIKTRGQQVTLSCSPISGHRSVSWYQQTPGQGLQFLFEYFSETQRNKGNFPGRFSGRQFSNSRSEMNVSTLELGDSALYLCASSLDSLKNYGYTFGSGTRLTVV.